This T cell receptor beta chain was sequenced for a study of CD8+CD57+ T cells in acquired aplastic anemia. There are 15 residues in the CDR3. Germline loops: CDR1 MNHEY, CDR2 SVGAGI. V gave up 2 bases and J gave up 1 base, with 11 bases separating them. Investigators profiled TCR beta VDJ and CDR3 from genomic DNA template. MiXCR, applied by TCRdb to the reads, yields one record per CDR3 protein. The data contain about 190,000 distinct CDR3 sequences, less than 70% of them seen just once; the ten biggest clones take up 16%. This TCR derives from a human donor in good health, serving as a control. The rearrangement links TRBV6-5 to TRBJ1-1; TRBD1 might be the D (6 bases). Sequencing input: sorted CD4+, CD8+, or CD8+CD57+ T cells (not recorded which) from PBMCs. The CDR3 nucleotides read TGTGCCAGCAGTTACGGGGGGCAGGGGAACACTGAAGCTTTCTTT. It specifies CASSYGGQGNTEAFF.